This T cell receptor beta chain stems from a study of blood T cell repertoires in COVID-19. The wider study: Sources were T cells, B-cell-depleted T cells, or PBMCs; the material itself was cDNA or gDNA.

Grouping used clinical history reported by participants in a survey and questionnaire. Sequencing used immunoSEQ multiplex PCR; TCRdb keeps in-frame clones, though not all of them. The sample yields fewer than 250,000 clones, 65% to 90% seen once. V dropped 1 base and J dropped 3 bases, with 12 bases sitting between them. CDR1 is SGHAT and CDR2 is FQNNGV in the germline V gene. The CDR3 is made up of 15 amino acids. This TCR was recovered from a woman aged 50 to 65 with acute COVID-19. The sequenced material came from PBMCs or T cells enriched from blood (not recorded which). The chain carries TRBV11-2 and TRBJ1-2; maybe TRBD1 (6 bases). The CDR3 is CASSLASGVDYGYTF. The CDR3 DNA reads TGTGCCAGCAGCTTAGCTTCAGGGGTTGACTATGGCTACACCTTC.